The 6 T cell receptor beta chains below come from one sample, sequenced in a study of regulatory T cells in long-lasting Graves disease. Regarding time point: newly diagnosed GD, antithyroid drugs for less than 3 months. PBMC-extracted RNA yielded the TCR library. According to the study, TCR beta libraries were built with iRepertoire HTBI primers and CDR3-region Arm-PCR. TCRdb re-called the multiplex PCR reads through MiXCR, storing one row per CDR3 protein. The sample yields about 620,000 distinct CDR3 sequences, around 15% seen once. A further study also used this sample, focusing on T cells in Graves' hyperthyroidism and ophthalmopathy.

The source material was peripheral blood mononuclear cells (PBMCs), sampled at new diagnosis, from a patient treated with antithyroid drugs. Source of these receptors: a woman younger than 45 with Graves disease.

This clonotype was counted ten times or more. The CDR3 reads CASSEVMGSFNSPLHF. In DNA form, the CDR3 reads TGTGCCAGCAGTGAAGTAATGGGCAGCTTCAATTCACCCCTCCACTTT. V gene TRBV6-1 combines with J gene TRBJ1-6; no reliable D call. V lost 1 base and J lost 7, with 14 bases in between. The CDR3 runs to 16 residues. The germline CDR1 and CDR2 sequences are MNHNS and SASEGT.

This clonotype was seen repeatedly, ten times or more. V gene TRBV28 combines with J gene TRBJ2-7; D is unclear. The germline V gene encodes CDR1 MDHEN and CDR2 SYDVKM. With 2 bases removed from V and 6 bases from J, the gap between germline ends came to 8 bases. The CDR3 has 12 amino acids. CDR3 DNA sequence: TGTGCCAGCAGTTTAATGCCGTTCGAGCAGTACTTC. This gives the protein CASSLMPFEQYF.

This clonotype appeared many times. The rearrangement uses TRBV27 and TRBJ1-1; D unresolved. The CDR3 length is 17 residues. Deletions cut 3 bases from V and 0 bases from J, with 17 bases between. CDR1 is MNHEY, CDR2 SMNVEV, per germline (reference sequence). This chain's CDR3 is CASSFTYMGGLNTEAFF. As DNA, the CDR3 is TGTGCCAGCAGTTTTACTTACATGGGAGGGTTGAACACTGAAGCTTTCTTT.

V usage is TRBV6-5 and J usage is TRBJ2-3; no definite D call. Per germline, CDR1 MNHEY and CDR2 SVGAGI. Trimming removed 0 bases from V and 6 bases from J, with 4 bases in between. This CDR3 has 12 amino acids. The CDR3: CASSYSGDTQYF. The CDR3 DNA sequence: TGTGCCAGCAGTTACTCTGGGGATACGCAGTATTTT.

Many counts were recorded for this clonotype. The chain recombines TRBV29-1 with TRBJ2-7, with D tentatively TRBD2 (6 bases). The length of the CDR3 is 12 residues. The germline V gene has CDR1 SQVTM and CDR2 ANQGSEA. Trimming removed 8 bases from V and 3 bases from J, with 14 bases in between. The CDR3 DNA sequence: TGCAGCTCCGCGGGGCGGCTCTACGAGCAGTACTTC. Translating it yields CSSAGRLYEQYF.

With regard to this clonotype: Germline is not matched at one junction end, which may reflect a read error. This chain joins TRBV7-2 and TRBJ2-7; D uncertain. This CDR3 contains 15 residues. Germline V CDR1 and CDR2: SGHTA, FQGNSA. The CDR3 sequence: CASSFRQASSYKQYF. The DNA of the CDR3 is TGTGCCAGCAGCTTCCGGCAGGCCAGCTCCTACAAGCAGTACTTC.